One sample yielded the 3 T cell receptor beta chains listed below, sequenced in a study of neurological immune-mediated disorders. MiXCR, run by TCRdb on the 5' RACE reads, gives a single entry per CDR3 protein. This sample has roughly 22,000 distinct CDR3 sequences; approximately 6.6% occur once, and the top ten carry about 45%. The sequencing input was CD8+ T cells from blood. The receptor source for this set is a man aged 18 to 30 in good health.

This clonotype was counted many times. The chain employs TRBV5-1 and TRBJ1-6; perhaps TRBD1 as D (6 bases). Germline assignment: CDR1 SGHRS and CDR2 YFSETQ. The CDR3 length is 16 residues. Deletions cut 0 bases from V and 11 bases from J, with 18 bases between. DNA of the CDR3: TGCGCCAGCAGCTTGGTAGGAGGGCAAACAGGGACACCCCTCCACTTT. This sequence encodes CASSLVGGQTGTPLHF.

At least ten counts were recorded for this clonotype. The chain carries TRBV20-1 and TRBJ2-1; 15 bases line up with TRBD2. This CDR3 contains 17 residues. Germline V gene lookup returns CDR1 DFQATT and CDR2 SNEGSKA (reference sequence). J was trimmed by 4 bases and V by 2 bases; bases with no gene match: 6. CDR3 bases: TGCAGTGCTAGACCCGGGACTAGCGGGGGGTTATACAATGAGCAGTTCTTC. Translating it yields CSARPGTSGGLYNEQFF.

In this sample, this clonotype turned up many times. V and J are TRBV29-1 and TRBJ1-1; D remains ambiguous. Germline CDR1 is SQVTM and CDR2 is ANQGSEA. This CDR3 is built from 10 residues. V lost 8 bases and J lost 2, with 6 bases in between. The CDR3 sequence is CSWENTEAFF. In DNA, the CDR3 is TGCAGCTGGGAAAACACTGAAGCTTTCTTT.